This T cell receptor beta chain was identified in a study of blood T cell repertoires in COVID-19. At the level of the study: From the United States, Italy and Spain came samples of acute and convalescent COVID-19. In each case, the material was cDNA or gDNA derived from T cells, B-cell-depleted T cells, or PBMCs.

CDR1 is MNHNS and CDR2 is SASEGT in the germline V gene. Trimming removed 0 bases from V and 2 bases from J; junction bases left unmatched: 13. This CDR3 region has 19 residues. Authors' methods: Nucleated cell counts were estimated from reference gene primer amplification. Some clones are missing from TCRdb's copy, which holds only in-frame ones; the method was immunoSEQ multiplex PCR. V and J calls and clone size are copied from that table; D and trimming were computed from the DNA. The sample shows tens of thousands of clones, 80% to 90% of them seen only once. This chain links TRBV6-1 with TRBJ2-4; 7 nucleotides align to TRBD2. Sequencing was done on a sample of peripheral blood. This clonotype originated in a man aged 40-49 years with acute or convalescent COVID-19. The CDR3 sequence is CASSEAIRLERGPKNIQYF. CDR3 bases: TGTGCCAGCAGTGAAGCCATAAGGTTGGAGCGGGGACCCAAAAACATTCAGTACTTC.